These T cell receptor beta chains were read from a single sample in a study of blood T cell repertoires in COVID-19. Method: immunoSEQ multiplex PCR; TCRdb's copy keeps in-frame clones and lacks some. The sample has around 300,000 clones, roughly 88% seen once; the top ten hold about 1.5%. The sample taken for sequencing was peripheral blood. The receptors were sampled from a woman in her 30s with COVID-19, enrolled during active disease. The CDR3 runs from the conserved cysteine through the conserved F or W. The D gene is left open where the match is weak. Some rows mark clone size as missing; the rest say once, few, many or name a class of expanded clone.

abundance: .; v_gene: TRBV11-3; d_gene: .; j_gene: TRBJ1-2; CDR3aa: CASSSGGWGYTF; CDR3nt: TGTGCCAGCAGCTCCGGCGGGTGGGGCTACACCTTC
abundance: .; v_gene: TRBV24-1; d_gene: .; j_gene: TRBJ2-2; CDR3aa: CATSELGEGGGTGELFF; CDR3nt: TGTGCCACCAGTGAGCTCGGAGAGGGAGGCGGCACCGGGGAGCTGTTTTTT
abundance: .; v_gene: TRBV14; d_gene: .; j_gene: TRBJ1-6; CDR3aa: CASSHQATAAGWVSPLHF; CDR3nt: TGTGCCAGCAGCCATCAAGCAACCGCCGCAGGGTGGGTTTCACCCCTCCACTTT
abundance: .; v_gene: TRBV7-9; d_gene: TRBD1; j_gene: TRBJ2-3; CDR3aa: CASSFLTGTGGSTDTQYF; CDR3nt: TGTGCCAGCAGCTTTCTCACTGGGACAGGGGGTAGCACAGATACGCAGTATTTT
abundance: few; v_gene: TRBV24-1; d_gene: .; j_gene: TRBJ2-3; CDR3aa: CATSDTETGYTDTQYF; CDR3nt: TGTGCCACCAGTGACACCGAGACTGGCTACACAGATACGCAGTATTTT
abundance: .; v_gene: TRBV20-1; d_gene: .; j_gene: TRBJ2-7; CDR3aa: CSASWLAGDEQYF; CDR3nt: TGCAGTGCTAGTTGGCTAGCTGGCGACGAGCAGTACTTC
abundance: .; v_gene: TRBV12-5; d_gene: .; j_gene: TRBJ2-1; CDR3aa: CASGRRVGSYNEQFF; CDR3nt: TGTGCTAGTGGTCGCCGGGTTGGTTCCTACAATGAGCAGTTCTTC
abundance: .; v_gene: TRBV7-8; d_gene: .; j_gene: TRBJ1-3; CDR3aa: CASSLSPGAGNTIYF; CDR3nt: TGTGCCAGCAGCTTAAGTCCAGGTGCGGGAAACACCATATATTTT
abundance: .; v_gene: TRBV5-1; d_gene: .; j_gene: TRBJ2-1; CDR3aa: CASSLPHGSSYNEQFF; CDR3nt: TGCGCCAGCAGCTTGCCCCACGGGAGCTCCTACAATGAGCAGTTCTTC
abundance: .; v_gene: TRBV9; d_gene: .; j_gene: TRBJ2-3; CDR3aa: CASSVAGGPYGDTQYF; CDR3nt: TGTGCCAGCAGCGTAGCCGGGGGGCCATATGGAGATACGCAGTATTTT
abundance: .; v_gene: TRBV19; d_gene: .; j_gene: TRBJ1-2; CDR3aa: CASSMGGSNYGYTF; CDR3nt: TGTGCCAGTAGTATGGGCGGGTCTAACTATGGCTACACCTTC
abundance: .; v_gene: TRBV5-4; d_gene: TRBD1; j_gene: TRBJ1-2; CDR3aa: CASSLWGTGAGYTF; CDR3nt: TGTGCCAGCAGCCTGTGGGGGACAGGGGCCGGCTACACCTTC
abundance: .; v_gene: TRBV14; d_gene: .; j_gene: TRBJ1-2; CDR3aa: CASRLGGNYGYTF; CDR3nt: TGTGCCAGCAGATTGGGGGGAAACTATGGCTACACCTTC
abundance: .; v_gene: TRBV7-8; d_gene: .; j_gene: TRBJ1-3; CDR3aa: CASSLISAAGNTIYF; CDR3nt: TGTGCCAGCAGCTTAATTAGTGCGGCTGGAAACACCATATATTTT
abundance: .; v_gene: TRBV15; d_gene: .; j_gene: TRBJ2-5; CDR3aa: CVTSRDRQQETQYF; CDR3nt: TGTGTCACCAGCAGAGATCGACAGCAAGAGACCCAGTACTTC
abundance: .; v_gene: TRBV19; d_gene: .; j_gene: TRBJ2-1; CDR3aa: CASSLKHGGYNEQFF; CDR3nt: TGTGCCAGTAGCCTGAAACACGGGGGCTACAATGAGCAGTTCTTC
abundance: many; v_gene: TRBV28; d_gene: TRBD1; j_gene: TRBJ1-1; CDR3aa: CASSGDRHTEAFF; CDR3nt: TGTGCCAGCAGTGGGGACAGGCACACTGAAGCTTTCTTT
abundance: .; v_gene: TRBV19; d_gene: .; j_gene: TRBJ2-2; CDR3aa: CASSIGGGFSGELFF; CDR3nt: TGTGCCAGTAGTATAGGTGGGGGCTTTAGCGGGGAGCTGTTTTTT
abundance: .; v_gene: TRBV19; d_gene: TRBD1; j_gene: TRBJ1-6; CDR3aa: CASSIRQGASYNSPLHF; CDR3nt: TGTGCCAGTAGTATTCGACAGGGGGCCTCCTATAATTCACCCCTCCACTTT
abundance: .; v_gene: TRBV28; d_gene: TRBD1; j_gene: TRBJ1-3; CDR3aa: CASSFGTGGSGNTIYF; CDR3nt: TGTGCCAGCAGTTTTGGGACAGGGGGCTCTGGAAACACCATATATTTT
abundance: .; v_gene: TRBV6-6; d_gene: .; j_gene: TRBJ1-5; CDR3aa: CASSKLNQPQHF; CDR3nt: TGTGCCAGCAGCAAGCTTAATCAGCCCCAGCATTTT
abundance: .; v_gene: TRBV18; d_gene: TRBD1; j_gene: TRBJ2-5; CDR3aa: CASSPMTGGETQYF; CDR3nt: TGTGCCAGCTCACCAATGACAGGGGGAGAGACCCAGTACTTC
abundance: .; v_gene: TRBV28; d_gene: .; j_gene: TRBJ1-1; CDR3aa: CASSLMVGSEAFF; CDR3nt: TGTGCCAGCAGCCTAATGGTTGGTTCTGAAGCTTTCTTT
abundance: .; v_gene: TRBV19; d_gene: .; j_gene: TRBJ1-1; CDR3aa: CASRGIQGSTEAFF; CDR3nt: TGTGCCAGTAGAGGGATACAGGGCAGCACTGAAGCTTTCTTT
abundance: .; v_gene: TRBV7-9; d_gene: .; j_gene: TRBJ1-5; CDR3aa: CASSLVGGYSNQPQHF; CDR3nt: TGTGCCAGCAGCTTAGTCGGGGGGTATAGCAATCAGCCCCAGCATTTT
abundance: .; v_gene: TRBV5-4; d_gene: TRBD2; j_gene: TRBJ2-2; CDR3aa: CASSRTSGGNTGELFF; CDR3nt: TGTGCCAGCAGCCGGACTAGCGGGGGGAACACCGGGGAGCTGTTTTTT
abundance: .; v_gene: TRBV3-1/TRBV3-2; d_gene: TRBD1; j_gene: TRBJ1-1; CDR3aa: CASSPRQGAEAFF; CDR3nt: TGTGCCAGCAGCCCCCGACAGGGGGCTGAAGCTTTCTTT
abundance: .; v_gene: TRBV28; d_gene: .; j_gene: TRBJ1-5; CDR3aa: CASRDILSNQPQHF; CDR3nt: TGTGCCAGCAGGGACATTTTGAGCAATCAGCCCCAGCATTTT
abundance: .; v_gene: TRBV2; d_gene: TRBD2; j_gene: TRBJ2-3; CDR3aa: CASSAEPGLVPDTQYF; CDR3nt: TGTGCCAGCAGCGCAGAACCGGGACTAGTGCCAGATACGCAGTATTTT
abundance: .; v_gene: TRBV9; d_gene: .; j_gene: TRBJ1-5; CDR3aa: CASSVDPGGSRKWQPQHF; CDR3nt: TGTGCCAGCAGCGTAGATCCTGGGGGCAGCCGGAAGTGGCAGCCCCAGCATTTT
abundance: .; v_gene: TRBV29-1; d_gene: .; j_gene: TRBJ1-2; CDR3aa: CSARLRANYGYTF; CDR3nt: TGCAGCGCCAGACTGCGGGCTAACTATGGCTACACCTTC
abundance: .; v_gene: TRBV5-4; d_gene: .; j_gene: TRBJ2-7; CDR3aa: CASSPQGINEQYF; CDR3nt: TGTGCCAGCAGCCCCCAGGGTATCAACGAGCAGTACTTC
abundance: few; v_gene: TRBV4-2; d_gene: .; j_gene: TRBJ2-5; CDR3aa: CASSQGGQETQYF; CDR3nt: TGTGCCAGCAGCCAGGGGGGCCAAGAGACCCAGTACTTC
abundance: .; v_gene: TRBV19; d_gene: TRBD1; j_gene: TRBJ2-2; CDR3aa: CASTTGAAYTGELFF; CDR3nt: TGTGCCAGTACCACAGGGGCGGCCTACACCGGGGAGCTGTTTTTT
abundance: .; v_gene: TRBV6-6; d_gene: TRBD2; j_gene: TRBJ2-1; CDR3aa: CASSSRLAGAPGEQFF; CDR3nt: TGTGCCAGCAGTTCCAGACTAGCGGGGGCCCCAGGTGAGCAGTTCTTC
abundance: .; v_gene: TRBV19; d_gene: TRBD2; j_gene: TRBJ2-5; CDR3aa: CASSMRGDTGTQYF; CDR3nt: TGTGCCAGTAGTATGCGGGGGGATACTGGGACCCAGTACTTC
abundance: .; v_gene: TRBV25-1; d_gene: .; j_gene: TRBJ2-2; CDR3aa: CASSERERVGTGELFF; CDR3nt: TGTGCCAGCAGTGAAAGGGAGAGGGTTGGCACCGGGGAGCTGTTTTTT
abundance: .; v_gene: TRBV6-5; d_gene: TRBD2; j_gene: TRBJ2-2; CDR3aa: CASELKAGTGELFF; CDR3nt: TGTGCCAGCGAACTCAAAGCGGGGACCGGGGAGCTGTTTTTT
abundance: .; v_gene: TRBV11-1; d_gene: TRBD1; j_gene: TRBJ2-6; CDR3aa: CASSHRTGAGANVLTF; CDR3nt: TGTGCCAGCAGCCATAGGACAGGGGCTGGGGCCAACGTCCTGACTTTC
abundance: .; v_gene: TRBV3-1/TRBV3-2; d_gene: .; j_gene: TRBJ1-1; CDR3aa: CASSFRAGTEAFF; CDR3nt: TGTGCCAGCAGCTTTCGGGCCGGGACAGAAGCTTTCTTT
abundance: .; v_gene: TRBV21-1; d_gene: .; j_gene: TRBJ2-3; CDR3aa: CARGGYTDTQYF; CDR3nt: TGTGCTAGAGGGGGCTACACAGATACGCAGTATTTT
abundance: .; v_gene: TRBV4-1; d_gene: .; j_gene: TRBJ1-1; CDR3aa: CASSPAGAGDAFF; CDR3nt: TGCGCCAGCAGCCCCGCGGGGGCAGGAGATGCTTTCTTT
abundance: .; v_gene: TRBV3-1/TRBV3-2; d_gene: TRBD2; j_gene: TRBJ2-3; CDR3aa: CASSQAWTSGTDTQYF; CDR3nt: TGTGCCAGCAGCCAAGCCTGGACTAGCGGCACAGATACGCAGTATTTT
abundance: .; v_gene: TRBV11-2; d_gene: .; j_gene: TRBJ1-1; CDR3aa: CASSLERGTEAFF; CDR3nt: TGTGCCAGCAGCTTAGAGCGAGGGACTGAAGCTTTCTTT
abundance: .; v_gene: TRBV6-2/TRBV6-3; d_gene: TRBD2; j_gene: TRBJ2-5; CDR3aa: CASSSRRSGEKETQYF; CDR3nt: TGTGCCAGCAGTTCCCGTAGGAGCGGGGAGAAAGAGACCCAGTACTTC
abundance: .; v_gene: TRBV5-6; d_gene: TRBD1; j_gene: TRBJ1-1; CDR3aa: CASSWGDRIDTEAFF; CDR3nt: TGTGCCAGCAGCTGGGGGGACAGGATTGACACTGAAGCTTTCTTT
abundance: .; v_gene: TRBV19; d_gene: .; j_gene: TRBJ1-5; CDR3aa: CATRGRAISNQPQHF; CDR3nt: TGTGCCACTCGTGGCAGGGCGATTAGCAATCAGCCCCAGCATTTT
abundance: .; v_gene: TRBV10-2; d_gene: TRBD2; j_gene: TRBJ2-2; CDR3aa: CAIRLAGGTYTGELFF; CDR3nt: TGCGCCATCCGACTAGCGGGGGGCACTTACACCGGGGAGCTGTTTTTT
abundance: .; v_gene: TRBV19; d_gene: TRBD1; j_gene: TRBJ1-1; CDR3aa: CASSPSGTGGTEAFF; CDR3nt: TGTGCCAGTAGCCCCTCCGGGACAGGGGGCACTGAAGCTTTCTTT
abundance: .; v_gene: TRBV7-2; d_gene: TRBD2; j_gene: TRBJ2-1; CDR3aa: CASRRLAEYNEQFF; CDR3nt: TGTGCCAGCAGACGACTAGCGGAGTACAATGAGCAGTTCTTC
abundance: .; v_gene: TRBV7-9; d_gene: TRBD1; j_gene: TRBJ1-2; CDR3aa: CASSLASGGSNYGYTF; CDR3nt: TGTGCCAGCAGCTTAGCGTCAGGGGGCTCTAACTATGGCTACACCTTC